Sequencing of this T cell receptor beta chain was carried out in a study of blood T cell repertoires in COVID-19. The CDR3 contains 14 residues. Trimming shortened V by 4 bases and J by 3 bases, and 10 bases separated the two germline ends. Germline CDR1 LGHNA, CDR2 YNFKEQ. Profiled with immunoSEQ multiplex PCR; TCRdb holds only in-frame clones, not every one. The sample includes about 360,000 clones, roughly 86% of them seen just once. The age range of participants was 18 to 89 years, with residence in more than 20 US areas. Allocation to cohorts depended on clinical history reported by the participants.

V is TRBV4-2 and J is TRBJ2-1; TRBD1 is a possible D gene (6 bases). The specimen was PBMCs or T cells enriched from blood (not recorded which). The source of this sequence is a woman aged 40 to 49 with acute COVID-19. CDR3 DNA sequence: TGTGCCAGCAGCCCCGGACAGCTCTACAATGAGCAGTTCTTC. Amino acids: CASSPGQLYNEQFF.